This TCR beta chain was identified during a study of T cell repertoires in cytomegalovirus infection. The CDR3 covers 19 residues. CDR1 and CDR2 (germline): LNHDA, SQIVND (reference sequence). With 5 bases clipped from V and 2 bases from J, the junction kept 18 bases outside the gene matches. About this clonotype itself: Its antigen is undetermined.

TCRdb called the reads again in MiXCR, with one record for every CDR3 protein. Of around 500,000 distinct CDR3 sequences in the sample, approximately 46% were seen once. The sequence was obtained from a human donor in good health (CMV status not recorded). Some clones in this sample may be carry-over from other donors' samples. V usage is TRBV19 and J usage is TRBJ2-7; 10 bases fit TRBD1. The sample was cultured PBMCs, taken from culture after CMV antigen stimulation. CDR3: CASSLLGGQGIGRTYEQYF. The DNA of the CDR3 is TGTGCCAGTAGTTTGTTGGGGGGACAGGGGATCGGTCGGACCTACGAGCAGTACTTC.